This entry describes one TCR beta chain. What it binds is unknown. This specimen belongs to a study of T cell repertoires in cytomegalovirus infection. Study context: Well-studied HLA-B-restricted CMV epitopes were used in the study alongside recently identified HLA-C-restricted ones. CMV infection plus the matching HLA type was flagged by public TCR beta signatures. General study results and limits: Of the TCR beta families, the public ones yielded a cumulative frequency that identified carriers of CMV plus the relevant HLA. HLA-C-restricted CMV-specific TCR beta clonotypes were dominant in the ex vivo response.

From germline, CDR1 is MNHEY and CDR2 SMNVEV (reference sequence). V shed 8 bases and J shed 5 bases, with 18 bases lying between them. This CDR3 contains 14 residues. TCRdb called the reads again in MiXCR, with one record for every CDR3 protein. The data contain roughly 990,000 distinct CDR3 sequences, roughly 30% of them seen just once; the ten biggest clones take up over 10%. This chain joins TRBV27 and TRBJ1-1; the D gene is possibly TRBD1 (6 bases). The clonotype originates from a human donor in good health (CMV status not recorded). Some clones in this sample may be carry-over from other donors' samples. The sample here was cultured CD8+ T cells from PBMCs, taken from culture after CMV antigen stimulation. This CDR3 is CASGWGGAGTEAFF. In DNA form, the CDR3 reads TGTGCCAGCGGCTGGGGGGGGGCGGGTACTGAAGCTTTCTTT.